This TCR beta chain was recovered during a study of T cells in Graves' hyperthyroidism and ophthalmopathy. General study results and limits: Most clonotypes expanded in the thyroid (above 0.001) were also present in blood. With a median lead of around 6.7 months before onset, the model predicted ophthalmopathy.

The CDR3 contains 13 residues. Deletions cut 6 bases from V and 4 bases from J, with 10 bases between. This clonotype was detected many times. The antigen is not known. Ophthalmopathy patients had Clinical Activity Score at least 3, NOSPECS grade at least 4, duration under 3 months. Thyroid ultrasound, orbital computed tomography, clinical symptoms, and serum thyroxine and TRAb underpinned diagnoses. RNA transcripts provided the source from which TCR beta CDR3 regions were amplified. With the HTBI primer set, the TCR CDR3 went through a first round of RT-PCR. From the multiplex PCR reads, TCRdb called clonotypes with MiXCR, one entry per CDR3 protein. The table includes roughly 500,000 distinct CDR3 sequences, roughly 24% detected once.

This clonotype originated in a woman aged 25 to 39 with Graves' ophthalmopathy. This chain joins TRBV12-3 or TRBV12-4 and TRBJ1-5; a weak D match, TRBD1 (6 bases). Sequencing input: blood. This chain's CDR3 is CASRGTGNQPQHF. The CDR3 nucleotides are TGTGCCAGCAGGGGAACAGGGAATCAGCCCCAGCATTTT.